The subject of this entry is one T cell receptor beta chain. Its cognate antigen is unknown. This entry comes from a study of shared clonotypes between healthy human individuals. In the study overall: Three CD4 naive, three CD4 memory, two CD8 naive and one CD8 memory plate were used per donor.

Germline CDR1 and CDR2: SGHRS and YFSETQ. This CDR3 comprises 15 residues. Between the trimmed V and J ends, which lost 0 bases and 0 bases, there was a span of 9 bases. The repertoire was sequenced with immunoSEQ multiplex PCR; TCRdb's copy has only in-frame clones and lacks some. This table has approximately 1.5 million clones, 95% to 99% appearing once. General study findings and limits: Sharing across four donors was highest in naive CD4 (roughly 5%) and lowest in memory CD8 (0.4%).

The material sequenced was naive CD4+ T cells sorted from blood. Sample subset: CD45RA+ positively selected. The sequence was obtained from a man aged 25 to 45 in good health. The chain has TRBV5-1 and TRBJ1-2; no firm D call. The CDR3 sequence is CASSLAGQTNYGYTF. The CDR3 nucleotides are TGCGCCAGCAGCTTGGCCGGGCAGACTAACTATGGCTACACCTTC.